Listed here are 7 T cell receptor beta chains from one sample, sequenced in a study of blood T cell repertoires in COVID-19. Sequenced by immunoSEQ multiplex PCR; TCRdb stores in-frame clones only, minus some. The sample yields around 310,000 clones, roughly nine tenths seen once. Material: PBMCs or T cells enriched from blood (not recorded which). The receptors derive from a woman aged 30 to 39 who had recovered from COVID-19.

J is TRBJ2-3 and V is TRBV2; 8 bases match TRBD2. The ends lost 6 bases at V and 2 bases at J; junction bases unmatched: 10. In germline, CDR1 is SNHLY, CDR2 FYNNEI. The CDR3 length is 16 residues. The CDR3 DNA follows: TGTGCCAGCAGAGACTTACTAGCGGATAACACAGATACGCAGTATTTT. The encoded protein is CASRDLLADNTDTQYF.

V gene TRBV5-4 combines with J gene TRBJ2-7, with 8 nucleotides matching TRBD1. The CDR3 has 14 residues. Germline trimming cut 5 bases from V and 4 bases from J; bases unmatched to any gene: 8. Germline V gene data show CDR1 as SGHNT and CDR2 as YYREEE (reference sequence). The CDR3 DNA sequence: TGTGCCAGCAGTTTTAGACAGGGGATGTACGAGCAGTACTTC. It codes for CASSFRQGMYEQYF.

CDR3 in amino acids: CATIRTGDGTEAFF. CDR3 coding DNA: TGTGCCACGATTCGAACAGGGGATGGCACTGAAGCTTTCTTT. The chain uses TRBV11-2 and TRBJ1-1, with TRBD1 identical over 7 bases. The CDR3 is 14 residues long. The trim removed 10 bases at V and 4 bases at J, leaving 12 bases unmatched. Germline values: CDR1 SGHAT, CDR2 FQNNGV.

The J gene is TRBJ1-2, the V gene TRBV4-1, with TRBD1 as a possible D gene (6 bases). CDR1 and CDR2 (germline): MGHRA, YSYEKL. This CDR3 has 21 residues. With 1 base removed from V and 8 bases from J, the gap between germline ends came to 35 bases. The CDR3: CASSQGRGGRGGWVGFEGYTF. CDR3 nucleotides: TGCGCCAGCAGCCAAGGAAGAGGCGGCAGGGGTGGTTGGGTCGGCTTTGAGGGCTACACCTTC.

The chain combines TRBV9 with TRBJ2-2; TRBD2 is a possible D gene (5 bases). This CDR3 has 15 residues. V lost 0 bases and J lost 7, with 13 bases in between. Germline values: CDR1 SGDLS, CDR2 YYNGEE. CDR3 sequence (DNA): TGTGCCAGCAGCGTAGCCGGACCGGGGTTCGGGGAGCTGTTTTTT. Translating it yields CASSVAGPGFGELFF.

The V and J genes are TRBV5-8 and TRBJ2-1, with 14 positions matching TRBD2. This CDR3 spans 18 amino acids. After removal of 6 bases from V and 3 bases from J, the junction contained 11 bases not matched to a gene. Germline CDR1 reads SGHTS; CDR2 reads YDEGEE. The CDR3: CASINQGTSGSSYNEQFF. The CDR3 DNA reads TGTGCCAGCATCAATCAGGGGACTAGCGGGAGTAGCTACAATGAGCAGTTCTTC.

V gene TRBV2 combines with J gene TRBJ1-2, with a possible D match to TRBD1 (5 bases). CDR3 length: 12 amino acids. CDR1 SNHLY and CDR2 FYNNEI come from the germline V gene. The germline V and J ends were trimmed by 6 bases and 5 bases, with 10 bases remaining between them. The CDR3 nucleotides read TGTGCCAGCAGAGGTCAGGGATATGGCTACACCTTC. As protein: CASRGQGYGYTF.